This T cell receptor (beta chain) came from a study of T cell responses to AZD1222 COVID-19 vaccine. Sequenced by immunoSEQ multiplex PCR; TCRdb stores in-frame clones only, minus some. This sample yields about 110,000 clones, of which roughly 88% are seen a single time; approximately 15% belongs to the top ten. Germline values: CDR1 MNHNS, CDR2 SASEGT. The CDR3 loop spans 14 amino acids. Losses at the gene ends were 3 bases for V and 6 bases for J; bases not matched to a gene: 1. The origin of this receptor is an adult in good health. Sample: peripheral blood, taken on day 0 of AZD1222 vaccination. The chain links TRBV6-1 to TRBJ1-6; TRBD1 aligns across 8 bases. The CDR3 region is CASSEDRVNSPLHF. CDR3 DNA sequence: TGTGCCAGCAGTGAGGACAGGGTTAATTCACCCCTCCACTTT.